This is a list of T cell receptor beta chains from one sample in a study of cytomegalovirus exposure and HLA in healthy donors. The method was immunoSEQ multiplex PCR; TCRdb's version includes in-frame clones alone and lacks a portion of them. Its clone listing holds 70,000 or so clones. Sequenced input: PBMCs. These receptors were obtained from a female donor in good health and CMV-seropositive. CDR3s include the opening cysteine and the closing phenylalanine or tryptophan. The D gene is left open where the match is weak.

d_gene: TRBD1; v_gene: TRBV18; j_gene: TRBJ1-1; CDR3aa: CASSPPDRGDFF; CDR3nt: TGTGCCAGCTCACCCCCGGACAGGGGAGATTTCTTT
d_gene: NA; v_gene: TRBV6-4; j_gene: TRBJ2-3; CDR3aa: CASSEGVGDTQYF; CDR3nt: TGTGCCAGCAGTGAAGGGGTGGGGGATACGCAGTATTTT
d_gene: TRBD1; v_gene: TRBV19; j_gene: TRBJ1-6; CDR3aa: CASSTHRQGFNSPLHF; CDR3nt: TGTGCCAGTAGTACTCATCGACAGGGGTTTAATTCACCCCTACACTTT
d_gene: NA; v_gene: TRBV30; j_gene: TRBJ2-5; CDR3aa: CAWSVGGQETQYF; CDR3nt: TGTGCCTGGAGTGTAGGGGGTCAAGAGACCCAGTACTTC
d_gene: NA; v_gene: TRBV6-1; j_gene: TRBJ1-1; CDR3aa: CASSESRDMGTEAFF; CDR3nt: TGTGCCAGCAGTGAAAGTAGGGACATGGGGACTGAAGCTTTCTTT
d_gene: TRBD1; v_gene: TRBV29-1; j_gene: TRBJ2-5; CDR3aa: CSVPFQGAGETQYF; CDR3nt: TGCAGCGTACCATTTCAGGGGGCTGGAGAGACCCAGTACTTC
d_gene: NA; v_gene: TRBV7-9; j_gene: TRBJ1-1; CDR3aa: CASSAKGDTEAFF; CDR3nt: TGTGCCAGCAGCGCGAAAGGGGACACTGAAGCTTTCTTT
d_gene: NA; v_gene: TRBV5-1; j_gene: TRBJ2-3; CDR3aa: CASSSRGRTDTQYF; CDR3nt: TGCGCCAGCAGCTCGCGGGGGCGCACAGATACGCAGTATTTT
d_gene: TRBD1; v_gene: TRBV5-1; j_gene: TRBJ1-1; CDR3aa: CASSPTGDTEAFF; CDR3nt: TGCGCCAGCAGCCCTACAGGGGACACTGAAGCTTTCTTT
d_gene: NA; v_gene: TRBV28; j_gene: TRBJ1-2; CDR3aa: CASTPYVPERDGYTF; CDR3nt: TGTGCCAGCACCCCTTATGTCCCCGAGAGGGATGGCTACACCTTC
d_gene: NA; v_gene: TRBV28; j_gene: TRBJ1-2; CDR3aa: CASSPGWGGTASYGYTF; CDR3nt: TGTGCCAGCAGTCCCGGTTGGGGGGGCACGGCCTCCTATGGCTACACCTTC
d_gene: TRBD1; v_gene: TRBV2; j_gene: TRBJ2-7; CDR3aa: CASRGQGAGEQYF; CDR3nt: TGTGCCAGCAGGGGACAGGGGGCGGGGGAGCAGTACTTC
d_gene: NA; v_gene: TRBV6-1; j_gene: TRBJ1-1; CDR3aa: CASSEAHENTEAFF; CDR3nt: TGTGCCAGCAGTGAAGCACACGAGAACACTGAAGCTTTCTTT
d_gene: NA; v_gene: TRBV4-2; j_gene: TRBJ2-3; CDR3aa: CASSPGLDTQYF; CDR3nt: TGTGCCAGCAGCCCGGGACTGGATACGCAGTATTTT
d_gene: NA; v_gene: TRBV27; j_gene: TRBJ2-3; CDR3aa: CASSLSLASDTQYF; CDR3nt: TGTGCCAGCAGTTTGTCTCTAGCTTCCGATACGCAGTATTTT
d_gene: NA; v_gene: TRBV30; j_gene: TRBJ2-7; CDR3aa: CAWNSLSSYEQYF; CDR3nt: TGTGCCTGGAATTCACTAAGCTCCTACGAGCAGTACTTC
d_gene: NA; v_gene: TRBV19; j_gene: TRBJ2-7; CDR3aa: CASSTGDSSYEQYF; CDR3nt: TGTGCCAGTAGTACGGGAGATTCCTCCTACGAGCAGTACTTC
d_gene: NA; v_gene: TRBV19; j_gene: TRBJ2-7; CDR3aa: CASSIRQESYEQYF; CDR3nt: TGTGCCAGTAGTATCCGACAGGAGTCCTACGAGCAGTACTTC
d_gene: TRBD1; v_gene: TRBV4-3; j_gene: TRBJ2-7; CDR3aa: CASSQDLGTGGEYEQYF; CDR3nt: TGCGCCAGCAGCCAAGACCTTGGGACAGGGGGTGAGTACGAGCAGTACTTC
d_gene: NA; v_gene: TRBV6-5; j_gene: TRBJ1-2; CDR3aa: CASNMLAGGGYTF; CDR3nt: TGTGCCAGCAATATGCTGGCGGGTGGTGGCTACACCTTC
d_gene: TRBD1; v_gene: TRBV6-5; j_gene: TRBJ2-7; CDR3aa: CATSRWGQAPYEQYF; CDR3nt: TGTGCGACTTCTCGGTGGGGACAGGCCCCCTACGAGCAGTACTTC
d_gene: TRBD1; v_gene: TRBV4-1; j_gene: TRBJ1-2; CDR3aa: CASSTRTGGIYGYTF; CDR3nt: TGCGCCAGCAGCACCCGGACAGGGGGCATCTATGGCTACACCTTC
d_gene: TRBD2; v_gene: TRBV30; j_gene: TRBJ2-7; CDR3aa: CAWGLAVAYEQYF; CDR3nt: TGTGCCTGGGGACTAGCGGTGGCCTACGAGCAGTACTTC
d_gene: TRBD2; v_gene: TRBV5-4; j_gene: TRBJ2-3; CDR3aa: CASSREGGRDTDTQYF; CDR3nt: TGTGCCAGCAGCCGGGAGGGAGGGAGAGACACAGATACGCAGTATTTT
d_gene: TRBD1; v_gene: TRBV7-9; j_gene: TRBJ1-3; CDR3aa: CASSRVQGADTIYF; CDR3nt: TGTGCCAGCAGCCGGGTGCAGGGGGCTGACACCATATATTTT
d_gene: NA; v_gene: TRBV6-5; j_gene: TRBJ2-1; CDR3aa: CASTNDQGGSNEQFF; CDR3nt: TGTGCCAGCACCAACGACCAGGGGGGAAGCAATGAGCAGTTCTTC